A single sample is the source of the 26 T cell receptor beta chains below, sequenced in a study of T cell repertoires in cytomegalovirus infection. TCRdb reanalysed the reads using MiXCR and keeps one entry per CDR3 protein. This table holds 45,000 to 50,000 distinct CDR3 sequences, around 21% found once. The antigens for these receptors are not known. This material consisted of CD8+ T cells from cultured PBMCs, taken from culture after CMV antigen stimulation. Receptors originate from a human donor in good health (CMV status not recorded). Some clones in this sample may be carry-over from other donors' samples.

The genes are TRBV7-9 and TRBJ1-2; 7 nucleotides line up with TRBD1. Germline loops: CDR1 SEHNR, CDR2 FQNEAQ (reference sequence). The CDR3 is made up of 13 amino acids. J lost 8 bases, V lost 1 base, and 4 bases had no gene match. The CDR3 DNA reads as TGTGCCAGCAGCTTAGGACAGGGTCGCGGCTACACCTTC. This sequence encodes CASSLGQGRGYTF.

This clonotype was picked up many times. This chain joins TRBV27 and TRBJ1-2; D may be TRBD1 (5 bases). Germline V gene data show CDR1 as MNHEY and CDR2 as SMNVEV (reference sequence). The germline V and J ends were trimmed by 6 bases and 1 base, with 15 bases remaining between them. The CDR3 is 15 amino acids. The CDR3 DNA follows: TGTGCCAGCAGCCCCTTTGGGGCGGGTAACTATGGCTACACCTTC. The encoded protein is CASSPFGAGNYGYTF.

This chain links TRBV30 with TRBJ2-2; 9 bases are a match to TRBD1. This CDR3 has 18 amino acids. With 1 base clipped from V and 4 bases from J, the junction kept 13 bases outside the gene matches. Germline values: CDR1 GTSNPN, CDR2 SVGIG (reference sequence). The CDR3 nucleotides are TGTGCCTGGAGTGGAACCCTCTTCACAGGGGGCGGCACCGGGGAGCTGTTTTTT. It codes for CAWSGTLFTGGGTGELFF. Together with reference TRBV30 and TRBJ2-2, the CDR3 gives the full variable domain: SQTIHQWPATLVQPVGSPLSLECTVEGTSNPNLYWYRQAAGRGLQLLFYSVGIGQISSEVPQNLSASRPQDRQFILSSKKLLLSDSGFYLCAWSGTLFTGGGTGELFFGEGSRLTVL.

This clonotype was observed once. A read error may explain this, as a much larger clone is one base away. The chain carries TRBV6-6 and TRBJ1-5; D unclear. Germline V CDR1 and CDR2: MNHNY, SVGAGI (reference sequence). The CDR3 sequence is 13 residues long. Trimming took 6 bases from V and 4 from J, leaving 10 bases between them. CDR3 coding DNA: TGTGCCAGCAGGCCGGGGTGGAATCAGCCCCAGCATTTT. Protein: CASRPGWNQPQHF.

This clonotype has a handful of counts. The chain couples TRBV7-9 to TRBJ2-5, with D possibly matching TRBD1 (5 bases). V shed 5 bases and J shed 3 bases, with 10 bases lying between them. In germline, CDR1 is SEHNR, CDR2 FQNEAQ (reference sequence). CDR3 length: 13 amino acids. The CDR3 DNA is TGTGCCAGCAGCCCTACAGGAGAAGAGACCCAGTACTTC. This sequence encodes CASSPTGEETQYF.

This rearrangement joins TRBV28 to TRBJ2-4; weak D call: TRBD1 (6 bases). Trimming left V 5 bases short and J 0 bases short, with 17 bases between. CDR3 length: 17 amino acids. Germline assignment: CDR1 MDHEN and CDR2 SYDVKM. The CDR3 protein is CASSIGTQLIAKNIQYF. CDR3 nucleotides: TGTGCCAGCAGTATCGGGACACAACTAATAGCCAAAAACATTCAGTACTTC.

Turning to this clonotype: A single base separates this from a much larger clone, so it may be a read error. The chain carries TRBV7-3 and TRBJ1-6; D is ambiguous. CDR3 length equals 14 residues. Germline CDR1 and CDR2: SGHTA and FQGTGA. Trimming removed 0 bases at V and 3 bases at J, with 3 bases between. CDR3 in DNA: TGTGCCAGCAGCTTAACCTTCTATAATTCACCCCTCCACTTT. Its translation is CASSLTFYNSPLHF.

The chain couples TRBV9 to TRBJ2-7, with 7 positions matching TRBD1. Germline V CDR1 and CDR2: SGDLS, YYNGEE. J was trimmed by 5 bases and V by 4 bases; bases with no gene match: 6. The CDR3 is made up of 13 amino acids. In DNA, the CDR3 is TGTGCCAGCAGCTTACGACAGGGCCACGAGCAGTACTTC. Amino acid sequence: CASSLRQGHEQYF.

The chain joins TRBV29-1 to TRBJ2-5; D is unclear. This CDR3 region has 11 residues. Between the trimmed V and J ends, which lost 5 bases and 4 bases, there was a span of 8 bases. Germline-derived CDR1 and CDR2 are SQVTM and ANQGSEA. Here the CDR3 reads CSVSSTETQYF. The CDR3 DNA is TGCAGCGTTTCCAGCACAGAGACCCAGTACTTC.

The chain recombines TRBV12-3 or TRBV12-4 with TRBJ2-1; perhaps D is TRBD1 or TRBD2 (5 bases each). The CDR3 is 16 residues long. Trimming took off 6 bases at V and 8 bases at J, with 23 bases between the two ends. The CDR3: CASSDRQHGAGYEQFF. The CDR3 region has the DNA TGTGCCAGCAGCGATCGTCAACACGGGGCCGGATATGAGCAGTTCTTC.

This clonotype was seen repeatedly, ten times or more. This chain joins TRBV7-2 and TRBJ2-2; D call uncertain. The CDR3 covers 12 residues. Trimming shortened V by 4 bases and J by 5 bases, and 5 bases separated the two germline ends. The germline V gene has CDR1 SGHTA and CDR2 FQGNSA. In DNA, the CDR3 is TGTGCCAGCAGCTCCTCTACCGGGGAGCTGTTTTTT. It yields the protein CASSSSTGELFF.

This clonotype has a count of ten or more. The CDR3 loop reads CASSLILDTTDTQYF. The CDR3 DNA is TGTGCCAGCAGTTTAATCCTAGATACTACAGATACGCAGTATTTT. V gene TRBV28 combines with J gene TRBJ2-3; D is unresolved. The CDR3 is 15 amino acids. Between the trimmed V and J ends, which lost 2 bases and 3 bases, there was a span of 12 bases. CDR1 is MDHEN, CDR2 SYDVKM, per germline.

Many counts were recorded for this clonotype. The genes are TRBV4-3 and TRBJ2-7; D is perhaps TRBD1 or TRBD2 (5 bases each). The CDR3 sequence is 15 residues long. Germline V lookup: CDR1 LGHNA, CDR2 YSLEER. Trimming shortened V by 0 bases and J by 4 bases, and 13 bases separated the two germline ends. The CDR3 loop is CASSQDPEGIYEQYF. CDR3 coding DNA: TGCGCCAGCAGCCAAGATCCCGAGGGGATATACGAGCAGTACTTC.

The chain couples TRBV7-9 to TRBJ2-5; 8 bases are shared with TRBD1. Germline V gene sequence: CDR1 SEHNR, CDR2 FQNEAQ (reference sequence). The trim removed 6 bases at V and 4 bases at J, leaving 10 bases unmatched. This CDR3 spans 15 amino acids. CDR3 in DNA: TGTGCCAGCAGTCGGAAGGACAGGGAGGCAGAGACCCAGTACTTC. Translated: CASSRKDREAETQYF.

This clonotype was seen only a few times. The V and J genes are TRBV5-1 and TRBJ2-1, with 7 bases aligning to TRBD1. The CDR3 length is 14 residues. J was trimmed by 8 bases and V by 4 bases; bases with no gene match: 9. Germline V gene sequence: CDR1 SGHRS, CDR2 YFSETQ. The CDR3 region is CASSPTGFGDEQFF. The CDR3 DNA follows: TGCGCCAGCAGCCCGACAGGGTTTGGGGATGAGCAGTTCTTC.

CDR3 loop: CASSRHNTDTQYF. The CDR3, as DNA: TGTGCCAGCAGCCGGCATAACACAGATACGCAGTATTTT. This chain links TRBV11-3 with TRBJ2-3; D ambiguous. Germline V CDR1 and CDR2: SGHNT, YENEEA. This CDR3 has 13 amino acids. The V gene lost 5 bases and the J gene lost 2 bases, with 8 bases spanning the gap.

The genes are TRBV20-1 and TRBJ2-3; D remains ambiguous. Germline V gives CDR1 DFQATT, CDR2 SNEGSKA (reference sequence). Trimming removed 0 bases from V and 6 bases from J, with 19 bases in between. The CDR3 consists of 16 residues. CDR3 nucleotide sequence: TGCAGTGCTAGAGATCTTCAGAAGGGAATCCCCGATACGCAGTATTTT. It yields the protein CSARDLQKGIPDTQYF.

This clonotype was picked up many times. This chain joins TRBV11-2 and TRBJ2-5; 12 nucleotides agree with TRBD1. There are 18 residues in the CDR3. The germline gives CDR1 SGHAT, CDR2 FQNNGV. V was clipped by 0 bases and J by 5 bases; unmatched bases: 10. The CDR3 DNA reads TGTGCCAGCAGCTTAGAGGGACAGGGGGCTTCGCTTGATGAGACCCAGTACTTC. It yields the protein CASSLEGQGASLDETQYF.

This clonotype was recorded at least ten times. The CDR3 DNA sequence: TGTGCCAGCAGCCCCAGCGCCGATGAGCAGTTCTTC. This gives the protein CASSPSADEQFF. J is TRBJ2-1 and V is TRBV7-9, with D unclear. Germline V gene data show CDR1 as SEHNR and CDR2 as FQNEAQ (reference sequence). V was shortened by 5 bases and J by 8 bases, with 10 bases between the two germline ends. CDR3 length: 12 amino acids.

The table lists this clonotype with many counts. The J gene is TRBJ2-1, the V gene TRBV27; D is ambiguous. Deletions cut 2 bases from V and 9 bases from J, with 8 bases between. Germline CDR1 reads MNHEY; CDR2 reads SMNVEV (reference sequence). CDR3 size: 12 residues. Here the CDR3 reads CASSLEGVEQFF. The CDR3 DNA follows: TGTGCCAGCAGTTTAGAAGGAGTTGAGCAGTTCTTC.

This clonotype was detected many times. V gene TRBV4-1 combines with J gene TRBJ2-3; D remains ambiguous. Germline V gene lookup returns CDR1 MGHRA and CDR2 YSYEKL. Trimming removed 4 bases at V and 0 bases at J, with 11 bases between. The CDR3 totals 15 residues. CDR3 sequence reads: CASSLSGRSTDTQYF. The CDR3 DNA reads as TGCGCCAGCAGCCTGAGTGGGCGTAGCACAGATACGCAGTATTTT.

J is TRBJ2-1 and V is TRBV27; 7 bases line up with TRBD2. Germline CDR1 is MNHEY and CDR2 is SMNVEV (reference sequence). With V trimmed by 3 bases and J by 12 bases, 5 bases remained unmatched. This CDR3 spans 12 amino acids. DNA of the CDR3: TGTGCCAGCAGTTTTATGGGGGGGGGGCAGTTCTTC. Protein: CASSFMGGGQFF.

This clonotype was counted only a few times. The chain employs TRBV7-6 and TRBJ2-1; TRBD2 might be the D (5 bases). Trimming took off 6 bases at V and 5 bases at J, with 17 bases between the two ends. The CDR3 is 15 amino acids. Germline V lookup: CDR1 SGHVS, CDR2 FNYEAQ. In nucleotides, the CDR3 is TGTGCCAGCAGTCCCTCCGGCCCGGGGAACAATGAGCAGTTCTTC. Translation gives CASSPSGPGNNEQFF.

The chain carries TRBV7-2 and TRBJ2-7, with TRBD1 matching 7 bases. With V trimmed by 4 bases and J by 0 bases, 6 bases remained unmatched. The CDR3 is 15 residues long. CDR1 SGHTA and CDR2 FQGNSA come from the germline V gene. The CDR3 loop reads CASSSPRDSSYEQYF. The DNA for the CDR3 is TGTGCCAGCAGCTCACCCCGGGACAGCTCCTACGAGCAGTACTTC.

The chain recombines TRBV30 with TRBJ1-3; no clear D gene. CDR3 length: 12 residues. The V end lost 2 bases, the J end lost 7 bases, and 9 bases lay between the germline ends. CDR1 GTSNPN and CDR2 SVGIG come from the germline V gene (reference sequence). CDR3 loop: CAWSIQGNTIYF. The CDR3, as DNA: TGTGCCTGGAGTATACAAGGGAACACCATATATTTT.

This clonotype was found many times. The V and J genes are TRBV10-3 and TRBJ2-3, with 13 bases identical to TRBD2. The CDR3 consists of 15 residues. Trimming at V came to 8 bases and at J to 8 bases, leaving 10 bases not matched to a gene. Germline V gives CDR1 ENHRY, CDR2 SYGVKD. The DNA of the CDR3 is TGTGCCATCGACACTAGCGGGAGGGCCTCAGGTACGCAGTATTTT. It translates to CAIDTSGRASGTQYF.